This TCR beta chain is drawn from a study of human T cells and chemical hapten exposure. Germline lookup yields CDR1 SGHRS and CDR2 YFSETQ. Trimming cost V 1 base and J 2 bases, with 11 bases left between them. CDR3 length: 15 residues. One entry per CDR3 protein results from TCRdb running MiXCR on the RACE reads. The table lists under 90,000 distinct CDR3 sequences, 8.5% of them singletons. The time point denotes: patch test 2, 6 weeks after DPC sensitization. Noted treatment: therapeutic diphenylcyclopropenone sensitization with weekly scalp DPC. The receptor's source is a woman in her fifties or sixties with alopecia areata. Some clones in this sample may be carry-over from other donors' samples. This chain connects TRBV5-1 to TRBJ2-3; D not certain. The input for sequencing was whole blood, taken in connection with sensitization to the hapten diphenylcyclopropenone (DPC). The CDR3 nucleotides are TGCGCCAGCAGCTTGATTACGAGTAACACAGATACGCAGTATTTT. It specifies CASSLITSNTDTQYF.